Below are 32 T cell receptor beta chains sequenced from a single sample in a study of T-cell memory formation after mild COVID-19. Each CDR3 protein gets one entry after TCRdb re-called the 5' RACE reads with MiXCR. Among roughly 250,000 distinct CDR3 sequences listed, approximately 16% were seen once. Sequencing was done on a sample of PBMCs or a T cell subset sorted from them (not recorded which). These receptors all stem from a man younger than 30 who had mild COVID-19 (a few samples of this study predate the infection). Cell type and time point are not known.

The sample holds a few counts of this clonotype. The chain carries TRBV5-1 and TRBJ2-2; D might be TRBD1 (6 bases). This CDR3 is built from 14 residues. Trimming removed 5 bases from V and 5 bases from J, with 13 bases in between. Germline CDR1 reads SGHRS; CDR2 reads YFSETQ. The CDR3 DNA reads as TGCGCCAGCAGGTTAACGGACAGTACCGGGGAGCTGTTTTTT. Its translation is CASRLTDSTGELFF.

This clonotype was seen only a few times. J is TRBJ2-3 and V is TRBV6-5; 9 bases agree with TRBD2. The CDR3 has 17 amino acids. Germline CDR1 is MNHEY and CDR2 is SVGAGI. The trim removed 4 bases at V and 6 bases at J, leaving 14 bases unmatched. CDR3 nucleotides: TGTGCCAGCAGTTCTTTACGGGGGCGGGGGGGATCGGATACGCAGTATTTT. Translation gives CASSSLRGRGGSDTQYF.

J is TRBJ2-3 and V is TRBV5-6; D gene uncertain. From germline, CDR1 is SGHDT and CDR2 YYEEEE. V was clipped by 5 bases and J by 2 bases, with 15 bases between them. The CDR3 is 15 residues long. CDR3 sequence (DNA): TGTGCCAGCAGGTCGGTTATGGTTTTCACAGATACGCAGTATTTT. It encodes CASRSVMVFTDTQYF. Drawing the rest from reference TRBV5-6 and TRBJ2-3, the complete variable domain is DAGVTQSPTHLIKTRGQQVTLRCSPKSGHDTVSWYQQALGQGPQFIFQYYEEEERQRGNFPDRFSGHQFPNYSSELNVNALLLGDSALYLCASRSVMVFTDTQYFGPGTRLTVL.

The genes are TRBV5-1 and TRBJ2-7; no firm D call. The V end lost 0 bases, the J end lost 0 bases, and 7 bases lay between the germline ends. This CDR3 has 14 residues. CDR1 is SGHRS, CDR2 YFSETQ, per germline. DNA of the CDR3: TGCGCCAGCAGCTTGGATCCAGACTCCTACGAGCAGTACTTC. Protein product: CASSLDPDSYEQYF.

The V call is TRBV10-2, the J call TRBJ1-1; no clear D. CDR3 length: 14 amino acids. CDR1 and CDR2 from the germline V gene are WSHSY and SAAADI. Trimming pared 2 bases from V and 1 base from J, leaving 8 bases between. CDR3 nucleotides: TGCGCCAGCAGTGAGGAATCAGCGAACACTGAAGCTTTCTTT. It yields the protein CASSEESANTEAFF.

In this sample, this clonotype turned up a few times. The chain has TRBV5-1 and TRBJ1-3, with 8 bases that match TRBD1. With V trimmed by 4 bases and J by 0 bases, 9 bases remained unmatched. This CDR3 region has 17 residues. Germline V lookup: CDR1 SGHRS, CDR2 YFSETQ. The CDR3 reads CASSPVTGAASGNTIYF. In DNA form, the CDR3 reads TGCGCCAGCAGCCCGGTGACAGGGGCCGCCTCTGGAAACACCATATATTTT. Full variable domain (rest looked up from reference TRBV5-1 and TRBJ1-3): KAGVTQTPRYLIKTRGQQVTLSCSPISGHRSVSWYQQTPGQGLQFLFEYFSETQRNKGNFPGRFSGRQFSNSRSEMNVSTLELGDSALYLCASSPVTGAASGNTIYFGEGSWLTVV.

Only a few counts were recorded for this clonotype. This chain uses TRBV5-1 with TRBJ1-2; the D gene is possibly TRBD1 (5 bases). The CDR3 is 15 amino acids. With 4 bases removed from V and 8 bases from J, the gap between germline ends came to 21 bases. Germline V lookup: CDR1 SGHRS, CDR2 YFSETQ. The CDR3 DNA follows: TGCGCCAGCAGCAAAGGGACGGTCGACAACAGGGGCTACACCTTC. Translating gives CASSKGTVDNRGYTF.

CDR3 loop: CSARAGLHARTDTQYF. For the CDR3, the DNA is TGCAGTGCTAGAGCTGGACTCCACGCTCGCACAGATACGCAGTATTTT. This sequence joins TRBV20-1 and TRBJ2-3; possibly TRBD2 for D (5 bases). From germline, CDR1 is DFQATT and CDR2 SNEGSKA (reference sequence). V lost 1 base and J 1 base, leaving 15 bases between the germline ends. The CDR3 has 16 residues.

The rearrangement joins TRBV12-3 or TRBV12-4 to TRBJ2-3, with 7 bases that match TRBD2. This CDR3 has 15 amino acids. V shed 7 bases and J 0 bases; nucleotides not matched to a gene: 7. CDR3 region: CASNPQRGSTDTQYF. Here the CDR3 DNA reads TGTGCCAGCAACCCCCAGCGGGGCAGCACAGATACGCAGTATTTT.

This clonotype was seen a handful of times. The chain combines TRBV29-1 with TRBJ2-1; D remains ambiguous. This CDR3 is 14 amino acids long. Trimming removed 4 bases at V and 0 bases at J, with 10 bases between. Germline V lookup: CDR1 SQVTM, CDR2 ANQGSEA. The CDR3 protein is CSVAELVSYNEQFF. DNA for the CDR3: TGCAGCGTTGCCGAGCTGGTCTCCTACAATGAGCAGTTCTTC.

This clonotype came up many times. CDR3 coding DNA: TGTGCCAGCAGCCCTGGACAGAATAAAGCTTTCTTT. Translated, it gives CASSPGQNKAFF. This chain links TRBV5-4 with TRBJ1-1, with D possibly matching TRBD1 (6 bases). CDR3 size: 12 residues. The germline CDR1 and CDR2 sequences are SGHNT and YYREEE (reference sequence). V lost 4 bases, J lost 9 bases, and 13 bases lay in between.

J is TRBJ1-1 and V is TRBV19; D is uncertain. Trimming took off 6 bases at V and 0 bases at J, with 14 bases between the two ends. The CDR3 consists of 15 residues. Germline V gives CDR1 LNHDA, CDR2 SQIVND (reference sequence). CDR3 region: CASSPLQRMNTEAFF. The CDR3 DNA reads TGTGCCAGTAGCCCACTACAGAGAATGAACACTGAAGCTTTCTTT.

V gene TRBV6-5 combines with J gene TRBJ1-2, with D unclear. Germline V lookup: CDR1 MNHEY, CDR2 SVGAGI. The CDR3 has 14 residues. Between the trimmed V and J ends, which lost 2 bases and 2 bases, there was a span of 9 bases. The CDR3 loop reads CASSYTHSNYGYTF. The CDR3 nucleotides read TGTGCCAGCAGTTACACCCACAGCAACTATGGCTACACCTTC.

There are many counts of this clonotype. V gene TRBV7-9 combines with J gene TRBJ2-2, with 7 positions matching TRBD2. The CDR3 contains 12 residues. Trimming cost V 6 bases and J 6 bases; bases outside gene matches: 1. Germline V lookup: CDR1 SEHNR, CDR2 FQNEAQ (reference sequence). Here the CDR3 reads CASSRGAGELFF. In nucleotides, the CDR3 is TGTGCCAGCAGTCGGGGGGCCGGGGAGCTGTTTTTT.

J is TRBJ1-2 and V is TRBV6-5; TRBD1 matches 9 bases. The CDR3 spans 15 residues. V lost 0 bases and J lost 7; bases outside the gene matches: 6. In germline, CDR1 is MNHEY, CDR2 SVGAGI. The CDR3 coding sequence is TGTGCCAGCAGTTACTCTCCCGGACAGGGGTCTGGCTACACCTTC. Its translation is CASSYSPGQGSGYTF.

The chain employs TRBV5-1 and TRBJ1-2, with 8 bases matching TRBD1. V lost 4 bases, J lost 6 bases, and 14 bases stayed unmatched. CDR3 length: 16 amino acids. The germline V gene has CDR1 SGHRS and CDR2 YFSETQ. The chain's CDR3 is CASSVGQGGPFDGYTF. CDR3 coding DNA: TGCGCCAGCAGCGTCGGACAGGGTGGACCGTTCGATGGCTACACCTTC.

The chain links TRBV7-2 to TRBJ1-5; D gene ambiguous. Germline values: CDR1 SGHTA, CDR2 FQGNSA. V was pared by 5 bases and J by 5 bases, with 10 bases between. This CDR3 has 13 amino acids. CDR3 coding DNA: TGTGCCAGCAGCCCCCAATCTGATCAGCCCCAGCATTTT. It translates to CASSPQSDQPQHF.

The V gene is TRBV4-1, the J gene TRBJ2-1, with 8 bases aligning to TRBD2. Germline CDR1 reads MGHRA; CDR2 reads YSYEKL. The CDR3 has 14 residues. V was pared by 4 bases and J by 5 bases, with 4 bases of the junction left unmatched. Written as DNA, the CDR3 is TGCGCCAGCAGCCTTAGCGGGGCCGACAATGAGCAGTTCTTC. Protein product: CASSLSGADNEQFF.

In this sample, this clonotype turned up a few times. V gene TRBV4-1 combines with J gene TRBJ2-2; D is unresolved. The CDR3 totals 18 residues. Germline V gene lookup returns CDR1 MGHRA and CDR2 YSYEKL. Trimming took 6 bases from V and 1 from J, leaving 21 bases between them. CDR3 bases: TGCGCCAGCAGACAAACGTGGTACCCAACCGGGAACACCGGGGAGCTGTTTTTT. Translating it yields CASRQTWYPTGNTGELFF.

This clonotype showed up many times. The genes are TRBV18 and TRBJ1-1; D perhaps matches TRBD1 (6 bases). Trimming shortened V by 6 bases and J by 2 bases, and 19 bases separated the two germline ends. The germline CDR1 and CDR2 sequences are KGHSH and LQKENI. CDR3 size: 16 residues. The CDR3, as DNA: TGTGCCAGCTCCCCGAACCGGGGGCTTACAAACACTGAAGCTTTCTTT. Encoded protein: CASSPNRGLTNTEAFF.

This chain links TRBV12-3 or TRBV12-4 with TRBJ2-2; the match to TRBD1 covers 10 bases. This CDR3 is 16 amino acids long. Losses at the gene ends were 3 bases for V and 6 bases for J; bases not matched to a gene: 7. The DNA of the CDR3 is TGTGCCAGCAGTTTCTCGGGACAGGGGAGTTCCGGGGAGCTGTTTTTT. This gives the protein CASSFSGQGSSGELFF.

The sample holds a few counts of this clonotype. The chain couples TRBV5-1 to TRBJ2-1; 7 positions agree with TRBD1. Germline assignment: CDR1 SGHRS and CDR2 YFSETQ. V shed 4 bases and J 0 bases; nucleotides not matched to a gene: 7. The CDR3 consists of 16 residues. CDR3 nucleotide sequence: TGCGCCAGCAGCGTAGGGGGCCCCGCCTCCTACAATGAGCAGTTCTTC. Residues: CASSVGGPASYNEQFF.

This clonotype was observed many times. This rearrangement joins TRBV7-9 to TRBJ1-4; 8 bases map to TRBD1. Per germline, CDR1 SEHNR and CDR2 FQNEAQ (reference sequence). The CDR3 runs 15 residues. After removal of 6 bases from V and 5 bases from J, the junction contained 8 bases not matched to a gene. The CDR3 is CASSPQGARNEKLFF. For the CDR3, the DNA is TGTGCCAGCAGTCCTCAGGGGGCGAGAAATGAAAAACTGTTTTTT.

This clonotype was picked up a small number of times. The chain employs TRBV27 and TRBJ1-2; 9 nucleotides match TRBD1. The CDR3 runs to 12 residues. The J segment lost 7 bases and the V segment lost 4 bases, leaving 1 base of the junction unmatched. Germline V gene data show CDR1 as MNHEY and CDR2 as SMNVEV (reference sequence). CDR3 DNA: TGTGCCAGCAGTTCGACAGGGGGTGGCTACACCTTC. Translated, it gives CASSSTGGGYTF.

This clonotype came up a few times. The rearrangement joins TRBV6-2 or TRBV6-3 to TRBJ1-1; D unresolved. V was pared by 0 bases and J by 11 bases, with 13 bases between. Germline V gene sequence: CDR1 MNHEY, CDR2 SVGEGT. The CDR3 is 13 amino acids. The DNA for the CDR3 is TGTGCCAGCAGTTACTCGAGCGTCCCGGCGGCTTTCTTT. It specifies CASSYSSVPAAFF.

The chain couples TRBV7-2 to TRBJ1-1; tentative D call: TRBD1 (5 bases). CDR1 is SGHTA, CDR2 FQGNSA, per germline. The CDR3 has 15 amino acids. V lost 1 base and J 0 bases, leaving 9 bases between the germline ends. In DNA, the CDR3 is TGTGCCAGCAGCTTAGGTTGGGGCTTGAACACTGAAGCTTTCTTT. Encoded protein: CASSLGWGLNTEAFF.

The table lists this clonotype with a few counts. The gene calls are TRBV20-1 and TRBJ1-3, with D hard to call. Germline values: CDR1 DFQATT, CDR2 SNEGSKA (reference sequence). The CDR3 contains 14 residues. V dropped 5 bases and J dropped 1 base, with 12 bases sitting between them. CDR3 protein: CSAPRAGSGNTIYF. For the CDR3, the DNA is TGCAGTGCTCCCCGGGCGGGATCTGGAAACACCATATATTTT.

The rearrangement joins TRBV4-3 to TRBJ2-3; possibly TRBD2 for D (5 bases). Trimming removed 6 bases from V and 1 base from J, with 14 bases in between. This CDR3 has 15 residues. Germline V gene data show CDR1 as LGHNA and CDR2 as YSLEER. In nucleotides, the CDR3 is TGCGCCAGCAGTTCACGGGGTGTGGGCACAGATACGCAGTATTTT. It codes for CASSSRGVGTDTQYF.

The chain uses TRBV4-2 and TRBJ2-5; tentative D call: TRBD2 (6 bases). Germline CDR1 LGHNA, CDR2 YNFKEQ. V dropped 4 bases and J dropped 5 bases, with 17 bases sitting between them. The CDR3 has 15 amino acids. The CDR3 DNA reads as TGTGCCAGCAGCCCCCGAGTGGCGGGGCGGGAGACCCAGTACTTC. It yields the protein CASSPRVAGRETQYF.

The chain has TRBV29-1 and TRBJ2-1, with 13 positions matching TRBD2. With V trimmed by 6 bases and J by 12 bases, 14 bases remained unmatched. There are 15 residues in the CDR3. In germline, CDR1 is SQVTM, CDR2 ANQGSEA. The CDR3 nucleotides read TGCAGCGTGGCCCCCGGGACTAGCGGGGCGGTAGGGCAGTTCTTC. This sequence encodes CSVAPGTSGAVGQFF.

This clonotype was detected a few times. CDR3 sequence: CASTPDLGTEAFF. The CDR3 DNA reads TGTGCCAGCACGCCCGATTTAGGGACTGAAGCTTTCTTT. The chain uses TRBV7-2 and TRBJ1-1, with D uncertain. Trimming pared 7 bases from V and 5 bases from J, leaving 14 bases between. The CDR3 is made up of 13 amino acids. Germline CDR1 reads SGHTA; CDR2 reads FQGNSA.

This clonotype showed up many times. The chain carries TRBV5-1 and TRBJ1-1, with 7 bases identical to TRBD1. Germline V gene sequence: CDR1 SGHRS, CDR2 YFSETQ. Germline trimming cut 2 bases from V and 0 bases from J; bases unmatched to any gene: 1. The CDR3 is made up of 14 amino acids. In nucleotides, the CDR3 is TGCGCCAGCAGCTTACAGGGGATGAACACTGAAGCTTTCTTT. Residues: CASSLQGMNTEAFF.